The 30 T cell receptor beta chains given below trace back to one sample, sequenced in a study of T cell clonotyping in hematopoietic cell transplantation. The table came from immunoSEQ multiplex PCR; TCRdb's copy has only in-frame clones and leaves some out. The table includes 60,000 to 75,000 clones, over 90% detected once. The sequenced material came from peripheral blood mononuclear cells. The receptors were sampled from a man between 50 and 59 years old in good health. Some clones in this sample may be carry-over from other donors' samples.

The chain joins TRBV7-9 to TRBJ2-7; 12 bases line up with TRBD2. From germline, CDR1 is SEHNR and CDR2 FQNEAQ (reference sequence). There are 15 residues in the CDR3. Trimming at V came to 5 bases and at J to 5 bases, leaving 7 bases not matched to a gene. CDR3 amino acids: CASSPPASGGDEQYF. The CDR3 coding sequence is TGTGCCAGCAGCCCTCCGGCTAGCGGGGGGGACGAGCAGTACTTC.

The V gene is TRBV30, the J gene TRBJ2-5; TRBD1 aligns across 9 bases. CDR1 GTSNPN and CDR2 SVGIG come from the germline V gene (reference sequence). V lost 8 bases and J lost 7; bases outside the gene matches: 8. The CDR3 is 12 residues long. Written as DNA, the CDR3 is TGTGCCAGCGGACAGGGGATGTGGACCCAGTACTTC. Translating gives CASGQGMWTQYF. The full variable domain, completed using reference TRBV30 and TRBJ2-5, is SQTIHQWPATLVQPVGSPLSLECTVEGTSNPNLYWYRQAAGRGLQLLFYSVGIGQISSEVPQNLSASRPQDRQFILSSKKLLLSDSGFYLCASGQGMWTQYFGPGTRLLVL.

J is TRBJ2-7 and V is TRBV15; 8 nucleotides align to TRBD2. V trimming: 1 base; J trimming: 3 bases; junction bases outside the gene matches: 8. Germline V gene sequence: CDR1 LNHNV, CDR2 YYDKDF (reference sequence). The CDR3 consists of 16 residues. The CDR3 reads CATSRGFSSGNYEQYF. The DNA of the CDR3 is TGTGCCACCAGCAGAGGGTTTAGTAGCGGGAACTACGAGCAGTACTTC.

The chain links TRBV6-1 to TRBJ2-1; TRBD2 agrees at 7 bases. CDR3 length: 15 residues. Germline lookup yields CDR1 MNHNS and CDR2 SASEGT. Unmatched junction bases numbered 4, after V lost 3 bases and J lost 2 bases. DNA for the CDR3: TGTGCCAGCAGTGATGGGGGAGGGCCCTACAATGAGCAGTTCTTC. It is translated as CASSDGGGPYNEQFF.

This chain joins TRBV19 and TRBJ2-2; 8 nucleotides agree with TRBD2. The CDR3 totals 15 residues. V lost 6 bases, J lost 6 bases, and 9 bases stayed unmatched. Germline values: CDR1 LNHDA, CDR2 SQIVND (reference sequence). CDR3 protein: CASSELAEFPGELFF. The CDR3 DNA reads TGTGCCAGTAGCGAACTAGCGGAGTTCCCCGGGGAGCTGTTTTTT.

In its sample, this clone was seen once. V is TRBV29-1 and J is TRBJ2-7, with D possibly matching TRBD1 (6 bases). This CDR3 is built from 13 residues. The germline V gene encodes CDR1 SQVTM and CDR2 ANQGSEA. The V and J ends lost 2 bases and 5 bases respectively, with 13 bases between them. CDR3 sequence reads: CSVESGRGDEQYF. CDR3 in DNA: TGCAGCGTTGAATCGGGCAGGGGCGACGAGCAGTACTTC.

The chain carries TRBV28 and TRBJ1-5; D uncertain. Trimming took off 3 bases at V and 0 bases at J, with 9 bases between the two ends. CDR1 and CDR2 (germline): MDHEN, SYDVKM. This CDR3 region has 15 residues. The CDR3 is CASSLPRSSNQPQHF. The CDR3, as DNA: TGTGCCAGCAGTTTGCCGCGGAGTAGCAATCAGCCCCAGCATTTT.

The rearrangement uses TRBV6-1 and TRBJ2-1; 8 nucleotides align to TRBD2. Germline CDR1 reads MNHNS; CDR2 reads SASEGT. V lost 1 base to trimming and J lost 4 bases; unmatched junction nucleotides: 6. The CDR3 spans 16 residues. The CDR3 sequence is CASSEEFSGIYNEQFF. CDR3 coding DNA: TGTGCCAGCAGTGAAGAATTTAGCGGGATTTACAATGAGCAGTTCTTC.

The chain employs TRBV6-1 and TRBJ1-6; TRBD1 might be the D (5 bases). V dropped 0 bases and J dropped 7 bases, with 10 bases sitting between them. The germline V gene encodes CDR1 MNHNS and CDR2 SASEGT. There are 15 residues in the CDR3. In nucleotides, the CDR3 is TGTGCCAGCAGTGAAGCGCCACAGGTGAATTCACCCCTCCACTTT. Its protein product is CASSEAPQVNSPLHF.

J is TRBJ2-7 and V is TRBV29-1; the D gene is possibly TRBD1 (5 bases). Germline V gene lookup returns CDR1 SQVTM and CDR2 ANQGSEA. This CDR3 comprises 11 residues. V gave up 1 base and J gave up 6 bases, with 7 bases separating them. The CDR3 sequence: CSVEVGPEQYF. The DNA for the CDR3 is TGCAGCGTTGAAGTGGGGCCCGAGCAGTACTTC.

The gene calls are TRBV19 and TRBJ2-5; D is uncertain. The germline gives CDR1 LNHDA, CDR2 SQIVND (reference sequence). Deletions cut 1 base from V and 5 bases from J, with 2 bases between. This CDR3 comprises 11 residues. CDR3 sequence: CASSIAETQYF. In nucleotides, the CDR3 is TGTGCCAGTAGTATAGCGGAGACCCAGTACTTC.

The V call is TRBV11-1, the J call TRBJ1-2; D is unresolved. The CDR3 has 14 residues. V dropped 5 bases and J dropped 8 bases, with 18 bases sitting between them. In germline, CDR1 is SGHAT, CDR2 FQDESV (reference sequence). This CDR3 is CASSPDLQLTGYTF. In DNA form, the CDR3 reads TGTGCCAGCAGCCCGGACCTTCAGCTTACCGGCTACACCTTC.

This chain joins TRBV10-3 and TRBJ1-1; 8 positions agree with TRBD1. The CDR3 has 14 residues. Looked up from germline, CDR1 is ENHRY and CDR2 is SYGVKD. Losses at the gene ends were 6 bases for V and 4 bases for J; bases not matched to a gene: 7. The CDR3 nucleotides are TGTGCCATCAGCCAACAGGGGGGAAGCACTGAAGCTTTCTTT. Its protein product is CAISQQGGSTEAFF.

The chain couples TRBV11-3 to TRBJ2-3, with D unclear. The length of the CDR3 is 12 residues. The V end was cut by 5 bases, the J end by 2 bases, with 5 bases between. Germline CDR1 SGHNT, CDR2 YENEEA. CDR3 sequence reads: CASSPNTDTQYF. CDR3 nucleotides: TGTGCCAGCAGCCCTAACACAGATACGCAGTATTTT.

The chain employs TRBV7-9 and TRBJ1-1; perhaps TRBD1 as D (5 bases). Per the germline V gene, CDR1 is SEHNR and CDR2 is FQNEAQ (reference sequence). V lost 1 base and J 1 base, leaving 19 bases between the germline ends. This CDR3 comprises 18 residues. The DNA for the CDR3 is TGTGCCAGCAGCTTAGATTTCCGATGGCGGGGGACGAACACTGAAGCTTTCTTT. It encodes CASSLDFRWRGTNTEAFF.

This clone was seen once. This rearrangement joins TRBV7-3 to TRBJ2-1; possible D gene TRBD1, 6 bases. This CDR3 has 13 residues. Germline V lookup: CDR1 SGHTA, CDR2 FQGTGA. The V and J ends lost 7 bases and 8 bases respectively, with 15 bases between them. In DNA form, the CDR3 reads TGTGCCAGCACCCAAACAGGGTCGCATGAGCAGTTCTTC. Its protein product is CASTQTGSHEQFF. The full variable domain, in which reference TRBV7-3 and TRBJ2-1 provide the parts outside the CDR3, is GAGVSQTPSNKVTEKGKYVELRCDPISGHTALYWYRQSLGQGPEFLIYFQGTGAADDSGLPNDRFFAVRPEGSVSTLKIQRTERGDSAVYLCASTQTGSHEQFFGPGTRLTVL.

This chain links TRBV27 with TRBJ2-1; TRBD2 matches at 8 bases. The CDR3 has 14 residues. V lost 4 bases, J lost 4 bases, and 3 bases stayed unmatched. Germline-derived CDR1 and CDR2 are MNHEY and SMNVEV (reference sequence). The CDR3 DNA reads as TGTGCCAGCAGTTCGGGGGGGACTTACAATGAGCAGTTCTTC. Translation gives CASSSGGTYNEQFF.

J is TRBJ1-1 and V is TRBV5-1, with 8 positions matching TRBD1. V shed 4 bases, J shed 6 bases, and the junction held 11 bases outside the gene matches. The CDR3 loop spans 15 amino acids. Germline V gene lookup returns CDR1 SGHRS and CDR2 YFSETQ. CDR3 amino acids: CASSTGQGSFAEAFF. CDR3 sequence (DNA): TGCGCCAGCAGCACCGGACAGGGCAGTTTTGCTGAAGCTTTCTTT.

This chain joins TRBV7-2 and TRBJ1-5; D is possibly TRBD1 (6 bases). Trimming shortened V by 4 bases and J by 9 bases, and 22 bases separated the two germline ends. The CDR3 sequence is 16 residues long. Germline loops: CDR1 SGHTA, CDR2 FQGNSA. CDR3 residues: CASSSQPGVPFPPQHF. CDR3 coding DNA: TGTGCCAGCAGCTCTCAACCAGGGGTTCCCTTTCCGCCCCAGCATTTT.

The genes are TRBV6-1 and TRBJ2-7; tentative D call: TRBD2 (6 bases). This CDR3 contains 13 residues. In germline, CDR1 is MNHNS, CDR2 SASEGT. Trimming took off 5 bases at V and 0 bases at J, with 8 bases between the two ends. Here the CDR3 reads CASSLTSSYEQYF. The CDR3 nucleotides read TGTGCCAGCAGTTTGACTAGCTCCTACGAGCAGTACTTC.

The chain is built from TRBV7-9 and TRBJ1-4; 10 nucleotides line up with TRBD1. CDR1 and CDR2 (germline): SEHNR, FQNEAQ (reference sequence). Trimming cost V 3 bases and J 6 bases; bases outside gene matches: 1. There are 14 residues in the CDR3. DNA of the CDR3: TGTGCCAGCAGCTTCGGGACAGGGGATGAAAAACTGTTTTTT. Residues: CASSFGTGDEKLFF.

CDR3 sequence: CASSALTGQYEKLFF. The CDR3 DNA reads as TGTGCCAGCAGCGCCCTAACGGGACAGTATGAAAAACTGTTTTTT. The chain employs TRBV9 and TRBJ1-4; 7 positions agree with TRBD1. The V segment lost 3 bases and the J segment 6 bases; nucleotides outside the gene matches: 8. Per the germline V gene, CDR1 is SGDLS and CDR2 is YYNGEE. The CDR3 loop spans 15 amino acids. The full variable domain, with the rest looked up from reference TRBV9 and TRBJ1-4, is DSGVTQTPKHLITATGQRVTLRCSPRSGDLSVYWYQQSLDQGLQFLIQYYNGEERAKGNILERFSAQQFPDLHSELNLSSLELGDSALYFCASSALTGQYEKLFFGSGTQLSVL.

The chain recombines TRBV6-5 with TRBJ2-1, with TRBD2 matching over 8 bases. Germline lookup yields CDR1 MNHEY and CDR2 SVGAGI. With 5 bases clipped from V and 6 bases from J, the junction kept 9 bases outside the gene matches. CDR3 length: 15 amino acids. The CDR3 coding sequence is TGTGCCAGCAGTCCCCTGAGCGGGAGAATCAATGAGCAGTTCTTC. The encoded protein is CASSPLSGRINEQFF.

V gene TRBV6-5 combines with J gene TRBJ2-7; 9 bases align to TRBD2. V dropped 5 bases and J dropped 2; count of bases not matched to a gene: 4. The CDR3 is 14 residues long. The germline gives CDR1 MNHEY, CDR2 SVGAGI. CDR3 sequence reads: CASSTVAGAYEQYF. The CDR3 DNA is TGTGCCAGCAGTACCGTAGCGGGGGCCTACGAGCAGTACTTC.

This clone was observed a single time. The rearrangement links TRBV6-5 to TRBJ2-2; TRBD2 might be the D (6 bases). CDR1 and CDR2 (germline): MNHEY, SVGAGI. The CDR3 is made up of 14 amino acids. V was shortened by 6 bases and J by 7 bases, with 15 bases between the two germline ends. The CDR3 loop is CASSATRGSGELFF. CDR3 DNA sequence: TGTGCCAGCAGCGCGACTAGGGGTAGCGGGGAGCTGTTTTTT.

V gene TRBV6-1 combines with J gene TRBJ2-1; D remains unclear. The germline gives CDR1 MNHNS, CDR2 SASEGT. Trimming took off 8 bases at V and 0 bases at J, with 14 bases between the two ends. The CDR3 is 15 amino acids. The CDR3 DNA follows: TGTGCCAGCGGTGGCGCGGCCCGCTCCTACAATGAGCAGTTCTTC. Its translation: CASGGAARSYNEQFF.

This rearrangement joins TRBV28 to TRBJ1-2; D might be TRBD1 (5 bases). Germline CDR1 and CDR2: MDHEN and SYDVKM. The CDR3 has 13 amino acids. The V end lost 6 bases, the J end lost 8 bases, and 16 bases lay between the germline ends. The CDR3 loop is CASRSGATSGYTF. The CDR3 DNA reads as TGTGCCAGCAGATCCGGGGCGACTAGCGGCTACACCTTC.

For the CDR3, the DNA is TGTGCCAGCAGCGTCGCTCAGGGAGGTAATAATTCACCCCTCCACTTT. Translation: CASSVAQGGNNSPLHF. The chain recombines TRBV9 with TRBJ1-6; D may be TRBD1 (5 bases). With 2 bases removed from V and 5 bases from J, the gap between germline ends came to 14 bases. This CDR3 contains 16 residues. Germline CDR1 reads SGDLS; CDR2 reads YYNGEE.

The genes are TRBV5-6 and TRBJ1-1; D is undetermined. Germline CDR1 reads SGHDT; CDR2 reads YYEEEE. V was pared by 2 bases and J by 4 bases, with 9 bases between. The CDR3 length is 13 residues. CDR3 coding DNA: TGTGCCAGCAGCTTCTACATCAGCACTGAAGCTTTCTTT. It codes for CASSFYISTEAFF.

The CDR3 bases are TGTGCCAGCAGCTTAACCCACGGGGAGCTGTTTTTT. Translated, it gives CASSLTHGELFF. This chain uses TRBV7-3 with TRBJ2-2; D remains unclear. Per germline, CDR1 SGHTA and CDR2 FQGTGA. Trimming left V 0 bases short and J 7 bases short, with 3 bases between. The CDR3 sequence is 12 residues long.